This TCR beta chain was observed in a study of T cell changes during pregnancy in multiple sclerosis. Sequencing used immunoSEQ multiplex PCR; TCRdb keeps in-frame clones, though not all of them. The sample has some 60,000 clones, roughly 88% seen once; the top ten hold 1% to 1.5%. CDR1 SGHDT and CDR2 YYEEEE come from the germline V gene. V shed 3 bases, J shed 8 bases, and the junction held 10 bases outside the gene matches. This CDR3 comprises 14 residues. The source of this sequence is a female donor with multiple sclerosis, enrolled in a pregnancy study. The chain recombines TRBV5-6 with TRBJ1-2; the match to TRBD1 covers 7 bases. Sequences were derived from peripheral blood, sampled in the second trimester of pregnancy. DNA for the CDR3: TGTGCCAGCAGCTATACAGGGGTGAGTTACGGCTACACCTTC. It is translated as CASSYTGVSYGYTF.